The sequence of this T cell receptor beta chain was determined in a study of cytomegalovirus exposure and HLA in healthy donors. Donors in the study were healthy people who gave bone marrow. Researchers ran the PCR with 60 Vbeta and 13 Jbeta primers. Sequenced by immunoSEQ multiplex PCR; TCRdb stores in-frame clones only, minus some. The sample holds fewer than 150,000 clones, 15% seen once. In this sample, this clone turned up a few times. Its matching antigen is unknown. Points from the study as a whole: Reported findings show TCR beta sequences accurately forecast HLA-A and HLA-B alleles in most subjects. In a later analysis, donors in an Asian-associated ancestry cluster reportedly had fewer N-insertions in productive TCRs than the cohort mean.

This receptor was taken from a woman between 18 and 29 years old in good health and CMV-seronegative. Sequences were obtained from PBMCs.

The CDR3 DNA follows: TGTGCCAGCAGCTTACACCGGACTATCGGCGACTACGAGCAGTACTTC. Translating it yields CASSLHRTIGDYEQYF. The V gene is TRBV4-2, the J gene TRBJ2-7, with D possibly matching TRBD2 (6 bases). Trimming took 5 bases from V and 3 from J, leaving 20 bases between them. From germline, CDR1 is LGHNA and CDR2 YNFKEQ. The length of the CDR3 is 16 residues.